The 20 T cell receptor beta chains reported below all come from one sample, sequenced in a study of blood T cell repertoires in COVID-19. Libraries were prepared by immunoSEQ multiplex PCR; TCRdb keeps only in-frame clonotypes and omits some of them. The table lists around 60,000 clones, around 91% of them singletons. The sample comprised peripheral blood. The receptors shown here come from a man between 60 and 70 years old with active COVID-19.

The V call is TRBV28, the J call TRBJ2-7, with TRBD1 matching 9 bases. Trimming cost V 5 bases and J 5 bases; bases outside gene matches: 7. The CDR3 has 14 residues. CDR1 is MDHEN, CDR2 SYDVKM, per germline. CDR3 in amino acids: CASSQGQGSNEQYF. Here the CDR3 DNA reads TGTGCCAGCAGTCAGGGACAGGGTTCAAACGAGCAGTACTTC. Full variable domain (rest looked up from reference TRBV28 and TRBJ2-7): DVKVTQSSRYLVKRTGEKVFLECVQDMDHENMFWYRQDPGLGLRLIYFSYDVKMKEKGDIPEGYSVSREKKERFSLILESASTNQTSMYLCASSQGQGSNEQYFGPGTRLTVT.

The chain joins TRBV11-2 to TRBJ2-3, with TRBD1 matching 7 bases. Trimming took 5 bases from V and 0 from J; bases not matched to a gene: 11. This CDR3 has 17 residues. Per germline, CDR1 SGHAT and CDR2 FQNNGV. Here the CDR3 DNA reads TGTGCCAGCAGCCCCAGATTCGGACAGGTCAGCACAGATACGCAGTATTTT. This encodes CASSPRFGQVSTDTQYF.

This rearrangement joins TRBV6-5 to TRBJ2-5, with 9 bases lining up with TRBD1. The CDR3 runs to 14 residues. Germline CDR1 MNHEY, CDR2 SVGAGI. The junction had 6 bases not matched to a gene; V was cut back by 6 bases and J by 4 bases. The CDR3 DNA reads TGTGCCAGCAGGACAGGGGGGGCTGGAGAGACCCAGTACTTC. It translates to CASRTGGAGETQYF.

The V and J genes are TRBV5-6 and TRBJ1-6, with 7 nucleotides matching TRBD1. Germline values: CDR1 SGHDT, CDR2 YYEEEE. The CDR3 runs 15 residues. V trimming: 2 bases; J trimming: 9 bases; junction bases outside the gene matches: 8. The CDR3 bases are TGTGCCAGCAGCTTCAGGGACAGTTCTGGTTCACCCCTCCACTTT. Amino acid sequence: CASSFRDSSGSPLHF.

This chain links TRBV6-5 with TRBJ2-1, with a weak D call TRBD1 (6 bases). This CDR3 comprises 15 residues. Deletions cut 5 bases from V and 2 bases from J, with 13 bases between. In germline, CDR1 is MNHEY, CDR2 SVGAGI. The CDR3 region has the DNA TGTGCCAGCAGTCCGGACAGACTTACCTACAATGAGCAGTTCTTC. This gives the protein CASSPDRLTYNEQFF.

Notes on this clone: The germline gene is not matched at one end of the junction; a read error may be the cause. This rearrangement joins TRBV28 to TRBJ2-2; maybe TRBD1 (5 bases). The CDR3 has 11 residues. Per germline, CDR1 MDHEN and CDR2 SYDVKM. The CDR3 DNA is TGTGCCAGCAGTCTGACGACAGTCCCGGTTTTT. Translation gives CASSLTTVPVF.

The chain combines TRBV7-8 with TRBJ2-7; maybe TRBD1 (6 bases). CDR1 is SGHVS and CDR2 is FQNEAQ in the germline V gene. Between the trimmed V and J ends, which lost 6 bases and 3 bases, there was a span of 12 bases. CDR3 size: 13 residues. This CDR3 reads CASRGTGNYEQYF. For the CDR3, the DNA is TGTGCCAGCAGGGGAACAGGGAACTACGAGCAGTACTTC.

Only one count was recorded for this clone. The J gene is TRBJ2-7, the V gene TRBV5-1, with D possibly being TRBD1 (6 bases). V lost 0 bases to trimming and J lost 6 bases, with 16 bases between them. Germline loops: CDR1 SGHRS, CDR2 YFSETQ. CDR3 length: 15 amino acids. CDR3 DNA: TGCGCCAGCAGCTTGGTTGCAGGGGAGTATGGCGAGCAGTACTTC. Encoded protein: CASSLVAGEYGEQYF.

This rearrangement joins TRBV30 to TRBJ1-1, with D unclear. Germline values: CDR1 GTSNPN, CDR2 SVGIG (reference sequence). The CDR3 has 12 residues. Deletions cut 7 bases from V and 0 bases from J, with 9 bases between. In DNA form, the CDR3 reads TGTGCCTTGGTCCGGGTGAACACTGAAGCTTTCTTT. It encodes CALVRVNTEAFF. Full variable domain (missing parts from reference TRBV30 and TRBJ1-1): SQTIHQWPATLVQPVGSPLSLECTVEGTSNPNLYWYRQAAGRGLQLLFYSVGIGQISSEVPQNLSASRPQDRQFILSSKKLLLSDSGFYLCALVRVNTEAFFGQGTRLTVV.

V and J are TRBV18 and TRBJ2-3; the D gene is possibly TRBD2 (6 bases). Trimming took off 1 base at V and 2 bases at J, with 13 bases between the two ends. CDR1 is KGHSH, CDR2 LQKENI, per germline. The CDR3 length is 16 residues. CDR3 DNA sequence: TGTGCCAGCTCACCACGGGGTAGCGGTATCACAGATACGCAGTATTTT. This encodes CASSPRGSGITDTQYF.

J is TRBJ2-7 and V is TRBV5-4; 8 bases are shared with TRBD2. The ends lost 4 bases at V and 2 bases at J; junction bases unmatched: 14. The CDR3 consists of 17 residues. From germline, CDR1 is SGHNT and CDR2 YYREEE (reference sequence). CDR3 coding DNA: TGTGCCAGCAGCCCTGGTACTAGCGGAATCATACCCTACGAGCAGTACTTC. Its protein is CASSPGTSGIIPYEQYF.

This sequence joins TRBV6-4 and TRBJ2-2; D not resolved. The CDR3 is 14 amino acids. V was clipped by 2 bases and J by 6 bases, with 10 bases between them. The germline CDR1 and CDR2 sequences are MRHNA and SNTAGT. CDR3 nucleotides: TGTGCCAGCAGTGACGAACTGTTCGCCGGGGAGCTGTTTTTT. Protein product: CASSDELFAGELFF.

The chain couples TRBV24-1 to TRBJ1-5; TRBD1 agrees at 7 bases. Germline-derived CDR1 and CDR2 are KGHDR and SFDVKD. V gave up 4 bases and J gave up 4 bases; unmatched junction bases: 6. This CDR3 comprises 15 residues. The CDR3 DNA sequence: TGTGCCACCAGTGAGGCAGGGGGATGGAATCAGCCCCAGCATTTT. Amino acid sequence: CATSEAGGWNQPQHF.

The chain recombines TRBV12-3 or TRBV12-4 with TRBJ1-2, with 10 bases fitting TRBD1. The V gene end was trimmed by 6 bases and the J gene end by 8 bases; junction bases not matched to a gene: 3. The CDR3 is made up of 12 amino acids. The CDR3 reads CASRTGGRGYTF. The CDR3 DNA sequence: TGTGCCAGCAGGACAGGGGGCAGGGGCTACACCTTC.

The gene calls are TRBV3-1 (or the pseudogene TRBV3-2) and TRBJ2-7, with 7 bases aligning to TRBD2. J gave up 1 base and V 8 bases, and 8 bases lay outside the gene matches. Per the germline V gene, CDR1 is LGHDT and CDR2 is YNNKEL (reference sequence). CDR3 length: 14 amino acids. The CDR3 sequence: CASGSGGGSYEQYF. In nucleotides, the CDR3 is TGTGCCAGCGGGTCTGGCGGGGGATCCTACGAGCAGTACTTC.

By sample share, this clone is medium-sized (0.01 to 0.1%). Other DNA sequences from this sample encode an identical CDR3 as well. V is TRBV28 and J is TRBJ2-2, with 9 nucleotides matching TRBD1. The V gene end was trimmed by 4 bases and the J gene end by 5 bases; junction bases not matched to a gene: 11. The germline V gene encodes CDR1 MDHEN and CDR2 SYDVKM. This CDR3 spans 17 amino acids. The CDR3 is CASSSLVDRGGTGELFF. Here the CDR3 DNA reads TGTGCCAGCAGTTCCTTGGTCGACAGGGGGGGGACCGGGGAGCTGTTTTTT.

The CDR3 loop is CASSPRDRYYDEKLFF. The CDR3 nucleotides are TGTGCCAGCAGTCCCCGGGACAGGTATTATGATGAAAAACTGTTTTTT. The chain is built from TRBV28 and TRBJ1-4; 8 nucleotides match TRBD1. Germline V gene sequence: CDR1 MDHEN, CDR2 SYDVKM. J gave up 6 bases and V 5 bases, and 11 bases lay outside the gene matches. The CDR3 consists of 16 residues.

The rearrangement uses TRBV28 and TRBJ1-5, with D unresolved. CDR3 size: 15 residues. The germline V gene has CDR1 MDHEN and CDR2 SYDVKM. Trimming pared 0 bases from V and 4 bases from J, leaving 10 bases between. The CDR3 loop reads CASSLWSNLNQPQHF. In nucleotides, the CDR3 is TGTGCCAGCAGTTTATGGAGCAATCTAAATCAGCCCCAGCATTTT.

CDR3 in DNA: TGTGCCAGCAGCGTCGGACTAGCGGCTTCCTACGAGCAGTACTTC. This sequence encodes CASSVGLAASYEQYF. The chain links TRBV9 to TRBJ2-7; 10 nucleotides align to TRBD2. Germline lookup yields CDR1 SGDLS and CDR2 YYNGEE. This CDR3 is built from 15 residues. V shed 2 bases and J 1 base; nucleotides not matched to a gene: 3. Full variable domain (remainder filled in from reference TRBV9 and TRBJ2-7): DSGVTQTPKHLITATGQRVTLRCSPRSGDLSVYWYQQSLDQGLQFLIQYYNGEERAKGNILERFSAQQFPDLHSELNLSSLELGDSALYFCASSVGLAASYEQYFGPGTRLTVT.

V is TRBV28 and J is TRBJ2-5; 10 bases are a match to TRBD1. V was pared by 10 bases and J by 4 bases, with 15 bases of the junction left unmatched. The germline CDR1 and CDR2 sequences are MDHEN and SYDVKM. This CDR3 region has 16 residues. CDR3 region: CATAMDRGIIGETQYF. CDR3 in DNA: TGTGCCACCGCTATGGACAGGGGGATCATCGGAGAGACCCAGTACTTC.